These 30 T cell receptor beta chains share one sample of origin, sequenced in a study of blood T cell repertoires in COVID-19. The table came from immunoSEQ multiplex PCR; TCRdb's copy has only in-frame clones and leaves some out. The profile covers roughly 58,000 clones, with 75% to 85% appearing a single time and 30% to 40% taken by the ten largest. The specimen sequenced was peripheral blood. All receptors derive from a man aged 55 to 70 with COVID-19, enrolled during active disease.

This chain links TRBV2 with TRBJ2-7, with D perhaps TRBD1 (5 bases). Looked up from germline, CDR1 is SNHLY and CDR2 is FYNNEI. The V gene lost 4 bases and the J gene lost 1 base, with 8 bases spanning the gap. This CDR3 is built from 13 residues. In nucleotides, the CDR3 is TGTGCCAGCAGTGTGACAGTTTCCTACGAGCAGTACTTC. It translates to CASSVTVSYEQYF.

The V gene is TRBV6-2 or TRBV6-3, the J gene TRBJ2-3; TRBD2 matches 11 bases. Germline V gene data show CDR1 as MNHEY and CDR2 as SVGEGT. The CDR3 has 16 amino acids. V was pared by 4 bases and J by 8 bases, with 11 bases of the junction left unmatched. Here the CDR3 reads CASSSLGLAGLITQYF. The CDR3 DNA reads TGTGCCAGCAGTTCCCTCGGACTAGCGGGCCTAATTACGCAGTATTTT.

This clone was counted a single time. This chain uses TRBV11-3 with TRBJ2-3; possibly TRBD1 for D (6 bases). Germline CDR1 reads SGHNT; CDR2 reads YENEEA. V lost 5 bases and J 5 bases, leaving 11 bases between the germline ends. The CDR3 contains 13 residues. The DNA for the CDR3 is TGTGCCAGCAGCAGGGACATGAGAGATACGCAGTATTTT. Residues: CASSRDMRDTQYF. Looking up the rest from reference TRBV11-3 and TRBJ2-3 gives the full variable domain: EAGVVQSPRYKIIEKKQPVAFWCNPISGHNTLYWYLQNLGQGPELLIRYENEEAVDDSQLPKDRFSAERLKGVDSTLKIQPAELGDSAVYLCASSRDMRDTQYFGPGTRLTVL.

This sequence joins TRBV3-1 (or the pseudogene TRBV3-2) and TRBJ2-3; TRBD2 matches 7 bases. CDR1 is LGHDT and CDR2 is YNNKEL in the germline V gene (reference sequence). The V gene end was trimmed by 5 bases and the J gene end by 1 base; junction bases not matched to a gene: 6. The CDR3 runs 15 residues. The CDR3 loop is CASSESGARTDTQYF. Written as DNA, the CDR3 is TGTGCCAGCAGCGAGAGCGGGGCGCGCACAGATACGCAGTATTTT.

V is TRBV24-1 and J is TRBJ2-3, with 7 bases lining up with TRBD2. V was clipped by 4 bases and J by 6 bases; unmatched bases: 9. The length of the CDR3 is 15 residues. CDR1 KGHDR and CDR2 SFDVKD come from the germline V gene. The CDR3 region has the DNA TGTGCCACCAGTGACCAAAGGCGCGGGAGCGATACGCAGTATTTT. This encodes CATSDQRRGSDTQYF.

CDR3 in DNA: TGTGCCAGCGGGGGGACCGAATGGGGTGAAAAACTGTTTTTT. Its protein is CASGGTEWGEKLFF. The chain has TRBV2 and TRBJ1-4; perhaps TRBD1 as D (5 bases). The germline V gene has CDR1 SNHLY and CDR2 FYNNEI. Trimming removed 8 bases at V and 7 bases at J, with 17 bases between. This CDR3 contains 14 residues.

The chain recombines TRBV27 with TRBJ2-3, with D perhaps matching TRBD2 (5 bases). With 5 bases removed from V and 8 bases from J, the gap between germline ends came to 8 bases. This CDR3 is built from 11 residues. Germline V CDR1 and CDR2: MNHEY, SMNVEV (reference sequence). The CDR3 loop reads CASSLAGTQYF. CDR3 coding DNA: TGTGCCAGCAGTCTGGCGGGTACGCAGTATTTT.

This rearrangement joins TRBV29-1 to TRBJ2-5; a weak D match, TRBD1 (6 bases). Trimming shortened V by 7 bases and J by 2 bases, and 11 bases separated the two germline ends. The CDR3 totals 12 residues. Germline values: CDR1 SQVTM, CDR2 ANQGSEA. The CDR3 spells CSAGGQQETQYF. The CDR3 DNA reads TGCAGCGCCGGAGGACAGCAAGAGACCCAGTACTTC.

This sequence joins TRBV7-9 and TRBJ1-2, with a possible D match to TRBD1 (5 bases). Trimming removed 5 bases from V and 5 bases from J, with 6 bases in between. This CDR3 is built from 11 residues. Looked up from germline, CDR1 is SEHNR and CDR2 is FQNEAQ (reference sequence). CDR3 coding DNA: TGTGCCAGCAGCCGGGGGTATGGCTACACCTTC. It translates to CASSRGYGYTF.

The chain joins TRBV7-2 to TRBJ2-5; D might be TRBD1 (5 bases). Germline CDR1 SGHTA, CDR2 FQGNSA. V lost 0 bases and J 3 bases, leaving 14 bases between the germline ends. This CDR3 region has 16 residues. The CDR3 sequence is CASSLAIREGEETQYF. The CDR3 DNA sequence: TGTGCCAGCAGCTTAGCGATCAGGGAAGGGGAAGAGACCCAGTACTTC.

The chain links TRBV6-1 to TRBJ2-1; D gene uncertain. Germline CDR1 MNHNS, CDR2 SASEGT. V shed 1 base and J shed 13 bases, with 5 bases lying between them. The CDR3 runs 10 residues. The CDR3 reads CASSEDLQFF. The CDR3 DNA reads TGTGCCAGCAGTGAAGACTTACAGTTCTTC.

The chain links TRBV2 to TRBJ2-1, with a tentative D call TRBD2 (7 bases). The CDR3 spans 16 residues. Trimming cost V 0 bases and J 3 bases, with 12 bases left between them. Germline CDR1 and CDR2: SNHLY and FYNNEI. The CDR3 region has the DNA TGTGCCAGCAGTGAAGCCGTCGGGGGGCTCTACAATGAGCAGTTCTTC. The encoded protein is CASSEAVGGLYNEQFF.

In its sample, this clone was seen once. The V gene is TRBV20-1, the J gene TRBJ2-3, with 16 bases lining up with TRBD2. Trimming removed 3 bases from V and 4 bases from J; junction bases left unmatched: 19. This CDR3 has 21 residues. Germline V gene lookup returns CDR1 DFQATT and CDR2 SNEGSKA (reference sequence). The CDR3 loop reads CSASSLGGLAGGPGIADTQYF. The CDR3 nucleotides read TGCAGTGCTAGTTCTCTTGGGGGACTAGCGGGAGGGCCGGGGATTGCAGATACGCAGTATTTT.

This chain joins TRBV5-1 and TRBJ2-1; D is ambiguous. The germline V and J ends were trimmed by 2 bases and 0 bases, with 9 bases remaining between them. CDR3 length: 15 amino acids. Germline V CDR1 and CDR2: SGHRS, YFSETQ. The CDR3 region is CASSLIRSSYNEQFF. As DNA, the CDR3 is TGCGCCAGCAGCTTAATTCGGAGCTCCTACAATGAGCAGTTCTTC.

The CDR3 spells CASSLGSGKQSPLHF. DNA of the CDR3: TGTGCCAGCAGCTTGGGCTCAGGGAAGCAGTCACCCCTCCACTTT. The chain uses TRBV5-8 and TRBJ1-6; the D gene is possibly TRBD1 (5 bases). Germline CDR1 reads SGHTS; CDR2 reads YDEGEE. The CDR3 is 15 amino acids. The V end lost 0 bases, the J end lost 10 bases, and 14 bases lay between the germline ends.

The V call is TRBV30, the J call TRBJ1-5; D unclear. The length of the CDR3 is 16 residues. The germline V gene encodes CDR1 GTSNPN and CDR2 SVGIG (reference sequence). Trimming left V 3 bases short and J 0 bases short, with 15 bases between. DNA of the CDR3: TGTGCCTGGAGGGGTCGGGGTCGCGATAGCAATCAGCCCCAGCATTTT. This gives the protein CAWRGRGRDSNQPQHF.

The chain has TRBV5-1 and TRBJ1-6; 7 nucleotides agree with TRBD1. Trimming took 4 bases from V and 5 from J; bases not matched to a gene: 9. Germline V gives CDR1 SGHRS, CDR2 YFSETQ. The CDR3 loop spans 16 amino acids. DNA of the CDR3: TGCGCCAGCAGCCCGGGGGGGACAGCAAATAATTCACCCCTCCACTTT. Its translation: CASSPGGTANNSPLHF.

V usage is TRBV6-4 and J usage is TRBJ2-1, with 8 bases that match TRBD2. The junction had 13 bases not matched to a gene; V was cut back by 0 bases and J by 9 bases. In germline, CDR1 is MRHNA, CDR2 SNTAGT. There are 17 residues in the CDR3. For the CDR3, the DNA is TGTGCCAGCAGTGACTCGAGAGCCGGGGGGGCCAATCGTGAGCAGTTCTTC. It encodes CASSDSRAGGANREQFF.

This clone was recorded once. The chain recombines TRBV21-1 with TRBJ2-5; TRBD2, the D gene given by the table, was not confirmed from the DNA. TRBV21-1 is annotated as a pseudogene. The CDR3 runs to 16 residues. Here the CDR3 reads CASSKSKEWRQETQYF. CDR3 sequence (DNA): TGTGCCAGCAGCAAATCTAAGGAATGGAGGCAAGAGACCCAGTACTTC.

V and J are TRBV29-1 and TRBJ2-3; 8 bases match TRBD2. Germline CDR1 is SQVTM and CDR2 is ANQGSEA. The CDR3 is made up of 14 amino acids. The V gene end was trimmed by 4 bases and the J gene end by 2 bases; junction bases not matched to a gene: 5. The CDR3 bases are TGCAGCGTTGGTCTAGCGGGCGTCACAGATACGCAGTATTTT. This gives the protein CSVGLAGVTDTQYF.

This clone has just one count. The rearrangement links TRBV12-3 or TRBV12-4 to TRBJ1-2; weak D call: TRBD1 (6 bases). V was cut by 5 bases and J by 6 bases, with 10 bases left in between. The CDR3 is made up of 12 amino acids. CDR3: CASSPGTHGYTF. In DNA form, the CDR3 reads TGTGCCAGCAGTCCAGGGACACATGGCTACACCTTC.

The chain recombines TRBV7-9 with TRBJ1-5; 12 nucleotides agree with TRBD1. V trimming: 3 bases; J trimming: 4 bases; junction bases outside the gene matches: 13. The germline V gene has CDR1 SEHNR and CDR2 FQNEAQ (reference sequence). The CDR3 contains 19 residues. CDR3 in amino acids: CASSFRAGTGGGLNQPQHF. The CDR3 DNA is TGTGCCAGCAGCTTCCGGGCCGGGACAGGGGGCGGATTAAATCAGCCCCAGCATTTT. The variable domain in full, with the rest retrieved from reference TRBV7-9 and TRBJ1-5, is DTGVSQNPRHKITKRGQNVTFRCDPISEHNRLYWYRQTLGQGPEFLTYFQNEAQLEKSRLLSDRFSAERPKGSFSTLEIQRTEQGDSAMYLCASSFRAGTGGGLNQPQHFGDGTRLSIL.

The chain joins TRBV29-1 to TRBJ1-5, with 11 bases aligning to TRBD1. The CDR3 runs 13 residues. Germline CDR1 and CDR2: SQVTM and ANQGSEA. Unmatched junction bases numbered 5, after V lost 6 bases and J lost 7 bases. The CDR3 sequence is CSVGQGGGQPQHF. As DNA, the CDR3 is TGCAGCGTGGGACAGGGGGGAGGCCAGCCCCAGCATTTT.

The rearrangement links TRBV7-9 to TRBJ1-1; D is uncertain. Trimming took 3 bases from V and 10 from J, leaving 3 bases between them. The CDR3 totals 9 residues. Germline V lookup: CDR1 SEHNR, CDR2 FQNEAQ (reference sequence). The CDR3 here is CASSFGAFF. DNA for the CDR3: TGTGCCAGCAGCTTCGGAGCTTTCTTT.

The V and J genes are TRBV6-5 and TRBJ2-2; the match to TRBD2 covers 8 bases. J was trimmed by 4 bases and V by 7 bases; bases with no gene match: 8. Germline V CDR1 and CDR2: MNHEY, SVGAGI. This CDR3 spans 15 amino acids. The CDR3 coding sequence is TGTGCCAGCACCAAGCGACTAGCGTCCACCGGGGAGCTGTTTTTT. It is translated as CASTKRLASTGELFF.

The chain employs TRBV6-2 or TRBV6-3 and TRBJ2-1; the D gene is possibly TRBD2 (6 bases). Germline-derived CDR1 and CDR2 are MNHEY and SVGEGT. The CDR3 loop spans 14 amino acids. V was pared by 4 bases and J by 10 bases, with 17 bases between. The CDR3 region has the DNA TGTGCCAGCAGTTTCTTCCTCTCCGGGAGCGAGCAGTTCTTC. As protein: CASSFFLSGSEQFF.

V is TRBV9 and J is TRBJ2-3; 9 bases align to TRBD2. The J segment lost 0 bases and the V segment lost 0 bases, leaving 14 bases of the junction unmatched. The CDR3 consists of 20 residues. Germline CDR1 SGDLS, CDR2 YYNGEE. Here the CDR3 reads CASSVGILGASGASTDTQYF. The CDR3, as DNA: TGTGCCAGCAGCGTAGGGATTCTGGGGGCTAGCGGGGCTAGCACAGATACGCAGTATTTT. Full variable domain (rest looked up from reference TRBV9 and TRBJ2-3): DSGVTQTPKHLITATGQRVTLRCSPRSGDLSVYWYQQSLDQGLQFLIQYYNGEERAKGNILERFSAQQFPDLHSELNLSSLELGDSALYFCASSVGILGASGASTDTQYFGPGTRLTVL.

The chain links TRBV19 to TRBJ2-6, with D tentatively TRBD2 (5 bases). Germline V gene sequence: CDR1 LNHDA, CDR2 SQIVND (reference sequence). CDR3 size: 15 residues. Trimming stripped 4 bases from V and 3 bases from J, with 10 bases between. The chain's CDR3 is CASSRTGIGANVLTF. CDR3 nucleotides: TGTGCCAGTAGTAGGACCGGGATTGGGGCCAACGTCCTGACTTTC. Based on the CDR3 plus reference TRBV19 and TRBJ2-6, the full variable domain is DGGITQSPKYLFRKEGQNVTLSCEQNLNHDAMYWYRQDPGQGLRLIYYSQIVNDFQKGDIAEGYSVSREKKESFPLTVTSAQKNPTAFYLCASSRTGIGANVLTFGAGSRLTVL.

The chain joins TRBV10-3 to TRBJ2-7; 14 bases agree with TRBD2. With V trimmed by 6 bases and J by 5 bases, 6 bases remained unmatched. Germline CDR1 is ENHRY and CDR2 is SYGVKD. CDR3 size: 15 residues. The CDR3 protein is CAISRLAGGPDEQYF. The CDR3 coding sequence is TGTGCCATCAGCCGACTAGCGGGAGGGCCTGACGAGCAGTACTTC.

This sequence joins TRBV12-3 or TRBV12-4 and TRBJ2-7; no clear D. Trimming removed 4 bases at V and 3 bases at J, with 4 bases between. The CDR3 is 11 residues long. The CDR3 protein is CASSSGYEQYF. For the CDR3, the DNA is TGTGCCAGCAGTTCGGGCTACGAGCAGTACTTC.